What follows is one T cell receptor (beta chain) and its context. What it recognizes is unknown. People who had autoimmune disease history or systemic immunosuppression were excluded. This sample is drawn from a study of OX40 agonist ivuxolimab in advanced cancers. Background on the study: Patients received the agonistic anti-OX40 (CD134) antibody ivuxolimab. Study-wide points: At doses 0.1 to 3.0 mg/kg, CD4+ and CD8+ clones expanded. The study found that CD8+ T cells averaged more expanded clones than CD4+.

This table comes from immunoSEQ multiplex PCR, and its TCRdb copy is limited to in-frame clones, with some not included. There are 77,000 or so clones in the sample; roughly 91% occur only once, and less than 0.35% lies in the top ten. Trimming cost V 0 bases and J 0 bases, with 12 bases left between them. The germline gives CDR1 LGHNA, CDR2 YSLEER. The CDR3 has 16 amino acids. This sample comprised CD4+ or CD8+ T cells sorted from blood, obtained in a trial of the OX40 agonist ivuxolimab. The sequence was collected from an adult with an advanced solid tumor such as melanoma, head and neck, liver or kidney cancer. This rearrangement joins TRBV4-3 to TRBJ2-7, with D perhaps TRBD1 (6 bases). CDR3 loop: CASSQDSQGNSYEQYF. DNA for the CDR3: TGCGCCAGCAGCCAAGATTCACAGGGAAACTCCTACGAGCAGTACTTC.